This T cell receptor (beta chain) is drawn from a study of cytomegalovirus exposure and HLA in healthy donors. The PCR contained 60 Vbeta and 13 Jbeta primers. Libraries were prepared by immunoSEQ multiplex PCR; TCRdb keeps only in-frame clonotypes and omits some of them. Seen here are 150,000 to 200,000 clones, around four fifths observed once, and the top ten hold 1.3%. To note about this clone: As yet, its antigen is unknown.

Trimming took 3 bases from V and 8 from J; bases not matched to a gene: 1. CDR3 length: 14 amino acids. In germline, CDR1 is SEHNR, CDR2 FQNEAQ (reference sequence). General study results and limits: Earlier analysis found most TCR beta V segments productive about 87% or about 30% of the time. Rare TCR sequences dominated, though some public TCRs recurred in many donors.

The origin of this receptor is a man under 40 in good health and CMV-seronegative. The material sequenced was PBMCs. This chain connects TRBV7-9 to TRBJ1-6; 10 positions agree with TRBD1. The DNA for the CDR3 is TGTGCCAGCAGCTTCGGGACAGGGGATTCACCCCTCCACTTT. Residues: CASSFGTGDSPLHF.